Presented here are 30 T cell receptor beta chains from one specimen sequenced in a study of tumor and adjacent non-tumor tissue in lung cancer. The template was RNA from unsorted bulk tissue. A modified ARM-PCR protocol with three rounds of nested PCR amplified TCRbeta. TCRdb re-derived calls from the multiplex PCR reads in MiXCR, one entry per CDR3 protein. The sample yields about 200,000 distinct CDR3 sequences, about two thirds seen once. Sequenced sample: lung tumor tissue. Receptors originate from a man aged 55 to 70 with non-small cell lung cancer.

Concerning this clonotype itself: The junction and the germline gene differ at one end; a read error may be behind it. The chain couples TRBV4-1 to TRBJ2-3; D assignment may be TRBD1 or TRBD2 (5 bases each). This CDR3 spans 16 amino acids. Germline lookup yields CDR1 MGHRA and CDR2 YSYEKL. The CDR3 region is CASSQLSRGRTETQYF. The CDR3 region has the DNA TGCGCCAGCAGCCAATTGAGTCGGGGCCGCACAGAAACGCAGTATTTT.

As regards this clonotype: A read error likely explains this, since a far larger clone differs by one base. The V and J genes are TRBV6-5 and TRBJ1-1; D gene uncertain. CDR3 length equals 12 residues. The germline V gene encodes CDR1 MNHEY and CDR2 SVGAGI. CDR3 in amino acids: CASQKRGTKAFF. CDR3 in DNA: TGTGCCAGCCAGAAGCGAGGCACTAAAGCTTTCTTT.

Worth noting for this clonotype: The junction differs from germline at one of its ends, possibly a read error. CDR3 sequence reads: CASKVSKNFQYF. DNA of the CDR3: TGTGCCAGCAAGGTGTCCAAAAACTTTCAGTACTTC. The rearrangement joins TRBV11-3 to TRBJ2-4; D unclear. Germline CDR1 SGHNT, CDR2 YENEEA. The CDR3 is 12 residues long.

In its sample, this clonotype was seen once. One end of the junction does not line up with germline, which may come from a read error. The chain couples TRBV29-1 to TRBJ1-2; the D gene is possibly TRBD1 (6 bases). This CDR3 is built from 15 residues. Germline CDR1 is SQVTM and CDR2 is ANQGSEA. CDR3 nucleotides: TGCAGCATTGAAGAGAGAGGGGGGACCTGGGATGGCTACACCTTC. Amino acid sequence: CSIEERGGTWDGYTF.

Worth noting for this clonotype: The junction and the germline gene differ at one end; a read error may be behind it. The CDR3 nucleotides read TGTGCCAGCAGCTCCTCTATGGGACTAGCGGGGCTAGGCTCCTACAATGAGCTGTTCTTC. This translates into CASSSSMGLAGLGSYNELFF. The chain uses TRBV5-6 and TRBJ2-1, with 13 positions matching TRBD2. Per the germline V gene, CDR1 is SGHDT and CDR2 is YYEEEE. CDR3 size: 20 residues.

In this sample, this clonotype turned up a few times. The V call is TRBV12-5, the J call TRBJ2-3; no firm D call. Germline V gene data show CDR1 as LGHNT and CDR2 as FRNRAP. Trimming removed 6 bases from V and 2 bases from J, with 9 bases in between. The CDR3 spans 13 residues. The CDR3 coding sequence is TGTGCTAGTGGCTCCCCATACACAGATACGCAGTATTTT. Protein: CASGSPYTDTQYF.

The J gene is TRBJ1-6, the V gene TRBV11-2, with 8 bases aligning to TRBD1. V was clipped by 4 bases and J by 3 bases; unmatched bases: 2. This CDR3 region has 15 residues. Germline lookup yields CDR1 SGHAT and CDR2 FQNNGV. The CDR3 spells CASSWGQDYNSPLHF. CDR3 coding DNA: TGTGCCAGCAGCTGGGGACAGGACTATAATTCACCCCTCCACTTT. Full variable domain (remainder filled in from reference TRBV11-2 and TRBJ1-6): EAGVAQSPRYKIIEKRQSVAFWCNPISGHATLYWYQQILGQGPKLLIQFQNNGVVDDSQLPKDRFSAERLKGVDSTLKIQPAKLEDSAVYLCASSWGQDYNSPLHFGNGTRLTVT.

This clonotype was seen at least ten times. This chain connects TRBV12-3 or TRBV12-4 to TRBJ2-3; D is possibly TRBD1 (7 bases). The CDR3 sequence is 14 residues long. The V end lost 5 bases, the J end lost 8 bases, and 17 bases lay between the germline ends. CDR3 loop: CASSTTGRRGTQYF. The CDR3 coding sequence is TGTGCCAGCAGTACGACAGGGAGGAGGGGTACGCAGTATTTT.

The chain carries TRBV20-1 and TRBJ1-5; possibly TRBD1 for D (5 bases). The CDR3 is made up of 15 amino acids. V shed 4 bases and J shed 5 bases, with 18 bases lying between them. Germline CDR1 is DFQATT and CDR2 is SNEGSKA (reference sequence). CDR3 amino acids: CSAIDAEVGDQPQHF. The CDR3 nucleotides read TGCAGTGCTATAGATGCCGAGGTGGGGGATCAGCCCCAGCATTTT.

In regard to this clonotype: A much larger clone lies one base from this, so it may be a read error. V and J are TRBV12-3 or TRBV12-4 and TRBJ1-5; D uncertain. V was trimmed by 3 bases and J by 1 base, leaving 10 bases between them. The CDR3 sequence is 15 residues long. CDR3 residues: CASSFRLGSNQPQHF. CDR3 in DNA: TGTGCCAGCAGTTTCAGACTGGGGAGCAATCAGCCCCAGCATTTT.

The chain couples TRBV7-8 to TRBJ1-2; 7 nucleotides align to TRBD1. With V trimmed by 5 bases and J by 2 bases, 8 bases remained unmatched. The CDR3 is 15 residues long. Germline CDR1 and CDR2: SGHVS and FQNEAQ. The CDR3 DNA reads TGTGCCAGCAGCCCAGACAGGGTTCTGAACTATGGCTACACCTTC. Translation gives CASSPDRVLNYGYTF.

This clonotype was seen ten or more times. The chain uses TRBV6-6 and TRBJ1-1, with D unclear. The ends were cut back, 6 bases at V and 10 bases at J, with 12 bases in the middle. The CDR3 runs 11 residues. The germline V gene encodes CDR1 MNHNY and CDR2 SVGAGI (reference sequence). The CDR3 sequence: CASSAQERAFF. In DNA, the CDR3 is TGTGCCAGCAGCGCCCAGGAGAGAGCTTTCTTT.

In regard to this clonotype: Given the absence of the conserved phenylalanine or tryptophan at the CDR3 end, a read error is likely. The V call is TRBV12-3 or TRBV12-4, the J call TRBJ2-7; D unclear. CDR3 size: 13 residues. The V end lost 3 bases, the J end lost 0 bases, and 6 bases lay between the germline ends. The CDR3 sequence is CASSFRSSYEQYL. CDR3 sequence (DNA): TGTGCCAGCAGTTTTAGGAGCTCCTACGAGCAGTACCTC.

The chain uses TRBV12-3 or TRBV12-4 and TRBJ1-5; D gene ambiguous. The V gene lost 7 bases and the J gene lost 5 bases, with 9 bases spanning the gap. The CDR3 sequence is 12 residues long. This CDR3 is CASNGRDQPQHF. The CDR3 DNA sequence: TGTGCCAGCAATGGTCGGGATCAGCCCCAGCATTTT.

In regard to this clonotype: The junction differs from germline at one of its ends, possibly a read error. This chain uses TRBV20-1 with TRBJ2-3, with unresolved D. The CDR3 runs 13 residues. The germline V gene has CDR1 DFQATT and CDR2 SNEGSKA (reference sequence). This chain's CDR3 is CSERYSGTDTQYF. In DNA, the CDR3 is TGCAGTGAGAGATACTCCGGCACGGATACGCAGTATTTT.

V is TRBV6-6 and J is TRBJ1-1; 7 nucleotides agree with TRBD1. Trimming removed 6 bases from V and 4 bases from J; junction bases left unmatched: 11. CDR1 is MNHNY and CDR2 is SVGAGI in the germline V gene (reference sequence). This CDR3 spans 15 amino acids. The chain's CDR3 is CASSDSPGGSTEAFF. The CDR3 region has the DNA TGTGCCAGCAGCGACTCCCCAGGGGGGAGCACTGAAGCTTTCTTT.

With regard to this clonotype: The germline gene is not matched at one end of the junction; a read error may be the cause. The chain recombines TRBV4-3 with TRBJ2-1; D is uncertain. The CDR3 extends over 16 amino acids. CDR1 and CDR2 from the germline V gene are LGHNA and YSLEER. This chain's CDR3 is CASSRDRAQTYNEQFF. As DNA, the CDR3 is TGCGCCAGCAGCCGAGATCGAGCACAAACTTACAATGAGCAGTTCTTT.

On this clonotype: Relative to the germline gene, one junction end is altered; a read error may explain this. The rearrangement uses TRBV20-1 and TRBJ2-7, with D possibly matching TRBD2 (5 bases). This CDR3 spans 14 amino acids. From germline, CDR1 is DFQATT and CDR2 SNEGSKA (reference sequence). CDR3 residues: CRARGRLASYEQYF. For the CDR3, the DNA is TGCAGAGCTAGAGGGAGACTCGCATCCTACGAGCAGTACTTC.

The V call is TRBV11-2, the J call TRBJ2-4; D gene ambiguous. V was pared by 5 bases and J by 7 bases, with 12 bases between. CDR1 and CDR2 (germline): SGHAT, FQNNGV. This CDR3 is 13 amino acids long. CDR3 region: CASSLGHINIQYF. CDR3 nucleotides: TGTGCCAGCAGCCTGGGCCACATTAACATTCAGTACTTC. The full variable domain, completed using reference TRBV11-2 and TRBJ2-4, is EAGVAQSPRYKIIEKRQSVAFWCNPISGHATLYWYQQILGQGPKLLIQFQNNGVVDDSQLPKDRFSAERLKGVDSTLKIQPAKLEDSAVYLCASSLGHINIQYFGAGTRLSVL.

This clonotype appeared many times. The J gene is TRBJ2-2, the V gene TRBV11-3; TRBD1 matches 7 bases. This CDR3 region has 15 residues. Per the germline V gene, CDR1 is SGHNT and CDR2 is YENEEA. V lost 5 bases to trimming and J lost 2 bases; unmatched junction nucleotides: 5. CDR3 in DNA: TGTGCCAGCAGCCGGACAGGATCTAACACCGGGGAGCTGTTTTTT. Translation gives CASSRTGSNTGELFF.

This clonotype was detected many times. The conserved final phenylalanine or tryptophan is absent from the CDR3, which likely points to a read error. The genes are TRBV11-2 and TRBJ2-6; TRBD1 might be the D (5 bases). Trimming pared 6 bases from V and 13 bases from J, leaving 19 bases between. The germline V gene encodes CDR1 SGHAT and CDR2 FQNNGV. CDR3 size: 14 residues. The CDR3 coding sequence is TGTGCCAGCAGTCCTATCTCTGGGGCCACGGTCCTGACTCTC. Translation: CASSPISGATVLTL.

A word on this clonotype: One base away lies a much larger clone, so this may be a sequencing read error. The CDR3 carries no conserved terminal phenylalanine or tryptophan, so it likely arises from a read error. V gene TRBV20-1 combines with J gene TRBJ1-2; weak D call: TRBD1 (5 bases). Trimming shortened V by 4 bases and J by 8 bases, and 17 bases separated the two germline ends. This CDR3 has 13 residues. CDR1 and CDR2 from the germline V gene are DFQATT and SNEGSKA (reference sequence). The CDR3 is CSATPPGTGGYTL. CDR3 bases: TGCAGTGCTACACCCCCAGGGACGGGCGGCTACACCTTA.

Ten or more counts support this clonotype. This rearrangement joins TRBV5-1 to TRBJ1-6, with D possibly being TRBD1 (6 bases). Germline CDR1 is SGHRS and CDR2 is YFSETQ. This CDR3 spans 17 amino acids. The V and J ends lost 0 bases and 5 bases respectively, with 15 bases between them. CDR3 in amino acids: CASSLEGRGGNNSPLHF. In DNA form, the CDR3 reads TGCGCCAGCAGCTTGGAGGGCAGGGGAGGAAATAATTCACCCCTCCACTTT. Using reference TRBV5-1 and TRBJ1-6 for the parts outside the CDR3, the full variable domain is KAGVTQTPRYLIKTRGQQVTLSCSPISGHRSVSWYQQTPGQGLQFLFEYFSETQRNKGNFPGRFSGRQFSNSRSEMNVSTLELGDSALYLCASSLEGRGGNNSPLHFGNGTRLTVT.

CDR3: CASNWDRGGGYTF. For the CDR3, the DNA is TGTGCCAGCAATTGGGACAGGGGCGGTGGCTACACCTTC. The genes are TRBV6-2 or TRBV6-3 and TRBJ1-2, with TRBD1 matching 10 bases. J was trimmed by 7 bases and V by 7 bases; bases with no gene match: 6. Germline CDR1 and CDR2: MNHEY and SVGEGT. CDR3 length equals 13 residues.

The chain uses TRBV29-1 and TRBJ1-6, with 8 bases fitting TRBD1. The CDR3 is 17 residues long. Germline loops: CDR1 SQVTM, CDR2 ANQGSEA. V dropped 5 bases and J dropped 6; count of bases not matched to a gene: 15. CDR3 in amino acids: CSVSPAGQGMGNSPLHF. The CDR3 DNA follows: TGCAGCGTTTCACCCGCCGGACAGGGTATGGGTAATTCACCCCTCCACTTT.

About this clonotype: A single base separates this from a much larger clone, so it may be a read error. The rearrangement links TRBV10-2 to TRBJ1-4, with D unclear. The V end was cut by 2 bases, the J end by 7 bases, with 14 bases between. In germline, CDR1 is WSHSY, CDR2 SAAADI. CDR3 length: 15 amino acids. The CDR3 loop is CASSEPTLGSEKLFF. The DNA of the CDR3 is TGCGCCAGCAGTGAGCCGACCCTGGGGAGTGAAAAACTGTTTTTT.

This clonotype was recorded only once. The CDR3 sequence is CASGSGQRSAEAFF. The CDR3 nucleotides are TGTGCCAGCGGATCGGGACAGAGGAGCGCTGAAGCTTTCTTT. This rearrangement joins TRBV28 to TRBJ1-1; 7 nucleotides match TRBD1. This CDR3 spans 14 amino acids. The V gene end was trimmed by 8 bases and the J gene end by 6 bases; junction bases not matched to a gene: 12. The germline V gene encodes CDR1 MDHEN and CDR2 SYDVKM.

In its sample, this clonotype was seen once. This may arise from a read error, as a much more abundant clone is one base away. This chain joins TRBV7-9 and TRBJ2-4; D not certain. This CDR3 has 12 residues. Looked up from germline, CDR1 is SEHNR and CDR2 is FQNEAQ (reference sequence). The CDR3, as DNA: TGTGCCAGGAGCTCGGGCCTGGGTTTTCAGTACTTC. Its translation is CARSSGLGFQYF.

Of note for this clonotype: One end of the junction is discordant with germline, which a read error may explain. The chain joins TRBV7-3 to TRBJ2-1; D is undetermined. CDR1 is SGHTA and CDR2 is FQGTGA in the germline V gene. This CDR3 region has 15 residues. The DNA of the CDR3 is TGTGTCAGCAGCAGAGGCTCTAGCTCCTACAATGAGCAGTTCTTC. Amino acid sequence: CVSSRGSSSYNEQFF.

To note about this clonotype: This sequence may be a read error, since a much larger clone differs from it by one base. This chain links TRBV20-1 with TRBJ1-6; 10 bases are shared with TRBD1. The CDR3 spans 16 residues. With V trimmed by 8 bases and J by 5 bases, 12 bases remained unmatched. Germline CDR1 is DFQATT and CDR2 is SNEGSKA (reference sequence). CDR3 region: CSTTSPGTGDNSPLHF. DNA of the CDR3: TGCAGTACTACCTCACCCGGGACAGGGGATAATTCACCCCTCCACTTT.